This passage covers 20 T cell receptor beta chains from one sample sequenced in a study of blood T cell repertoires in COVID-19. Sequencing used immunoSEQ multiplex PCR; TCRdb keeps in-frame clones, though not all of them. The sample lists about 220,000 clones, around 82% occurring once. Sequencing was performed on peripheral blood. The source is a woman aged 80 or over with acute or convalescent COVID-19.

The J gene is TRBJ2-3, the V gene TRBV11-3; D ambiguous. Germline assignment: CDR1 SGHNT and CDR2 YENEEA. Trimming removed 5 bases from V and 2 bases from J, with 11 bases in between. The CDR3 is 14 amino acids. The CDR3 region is CASSPNSVTDTQYF. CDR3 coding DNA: TGTGCCAGCAGCCCCAACTCCGTCACAGATACGCAGTATTTT.

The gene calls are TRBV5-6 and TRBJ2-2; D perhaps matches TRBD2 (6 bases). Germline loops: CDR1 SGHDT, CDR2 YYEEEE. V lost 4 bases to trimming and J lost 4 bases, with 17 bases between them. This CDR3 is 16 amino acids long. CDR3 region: CASSGGARGGTGELFF. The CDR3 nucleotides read TGTGCCAGCAGCGGTGGGGCGCGGGGAGGCACCGGGGAGCTGTTTTTT.

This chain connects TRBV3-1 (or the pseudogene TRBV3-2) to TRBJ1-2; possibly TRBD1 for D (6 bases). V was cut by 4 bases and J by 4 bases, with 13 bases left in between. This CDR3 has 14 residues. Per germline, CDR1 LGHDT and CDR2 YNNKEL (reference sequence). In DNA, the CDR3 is TGTGCCAGCAGCCGACAGGACACCCCCTATGGCTACACCTTC. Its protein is CASSRQDTPYGYTF.

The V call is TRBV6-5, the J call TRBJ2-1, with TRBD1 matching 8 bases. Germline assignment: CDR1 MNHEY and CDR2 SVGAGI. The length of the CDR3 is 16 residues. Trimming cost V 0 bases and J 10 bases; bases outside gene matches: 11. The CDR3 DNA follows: TGTGCCAGCAGTTACTCGGACCAGGGGGCCTCGGTAGAGCAGTTCTTC. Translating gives CASSYSDQGASVEQFF.

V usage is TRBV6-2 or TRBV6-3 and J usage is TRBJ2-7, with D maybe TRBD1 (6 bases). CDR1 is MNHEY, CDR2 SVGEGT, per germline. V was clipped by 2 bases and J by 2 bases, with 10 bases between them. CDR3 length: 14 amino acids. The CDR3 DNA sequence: TGTGCCAGCAGTTACATAGACAGGACCTACGAGCAGTACTTC. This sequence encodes CASSYIDRTYEQYF.

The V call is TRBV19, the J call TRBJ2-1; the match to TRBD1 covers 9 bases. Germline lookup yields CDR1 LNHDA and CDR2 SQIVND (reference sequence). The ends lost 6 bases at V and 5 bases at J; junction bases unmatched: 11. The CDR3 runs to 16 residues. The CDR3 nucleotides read TGTGCCAGTAGCTCTCCGGGGACAGGGATACACAATGAGCAGTTCTTC. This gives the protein CASSSPGTGIHNEQFF.

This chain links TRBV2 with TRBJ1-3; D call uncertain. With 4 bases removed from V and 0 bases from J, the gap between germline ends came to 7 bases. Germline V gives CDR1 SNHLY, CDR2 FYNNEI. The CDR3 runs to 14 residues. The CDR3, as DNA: TGTGCCAGCAGTGGTAGGAGCTCTGGAAACACCATATATTTT. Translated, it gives CASSGRSSGNTIYF.

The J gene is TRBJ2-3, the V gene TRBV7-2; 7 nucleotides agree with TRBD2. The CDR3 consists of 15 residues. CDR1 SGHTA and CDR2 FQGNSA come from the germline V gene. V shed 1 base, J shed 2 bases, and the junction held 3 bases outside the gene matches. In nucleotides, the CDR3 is TGTGCCAGCAGCTTAGGCGGGGGATACACAGATACGCAGTATTTT. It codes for CASSLGGGYTDTQYF.

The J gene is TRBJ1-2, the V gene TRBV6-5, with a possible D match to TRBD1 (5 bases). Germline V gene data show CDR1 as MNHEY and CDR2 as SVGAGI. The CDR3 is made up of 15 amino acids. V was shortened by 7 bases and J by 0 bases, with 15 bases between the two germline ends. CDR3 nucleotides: TGTGCCAGCACTTCAGCGGGGGGAGCTAACTATGGCTACACCTTC. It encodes CASTSAGGANYGYTF.

CDR3: CASGTTGRTEAFF. The DNA of the CDR3 is TGTGCCAGCGGAACGACAGGGCGAACTGAAGCTTTCTTT. This chain connects TRBV11-3 to TRBJ1-1; 7 bases agree with TRBD1. The CDR3 is 13 amino acids. Per the germline V gene, CDR1 is SGHNT and CDR2 is YENEEA. V shed 8 bases, J shed 5 bases, and the junction held 8 bases outside the gene matches.

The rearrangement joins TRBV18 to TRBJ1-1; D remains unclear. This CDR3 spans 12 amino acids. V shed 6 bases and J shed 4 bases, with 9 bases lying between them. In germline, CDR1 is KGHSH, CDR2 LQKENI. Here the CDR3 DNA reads TGTGCCAGCTCGCCTACGGTCACTGAAGCTTTCTTT. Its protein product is CASSPTVTEAFF.

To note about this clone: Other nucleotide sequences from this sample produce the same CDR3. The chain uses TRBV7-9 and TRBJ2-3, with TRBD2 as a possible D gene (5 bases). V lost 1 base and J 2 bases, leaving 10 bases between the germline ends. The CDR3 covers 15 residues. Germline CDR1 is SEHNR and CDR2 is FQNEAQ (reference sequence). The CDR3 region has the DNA TGTGCCAGCAGCTTAGGCCGGGGTATCACAGATACGCAGTATTTT. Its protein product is CASSLGRGITDTQYF.

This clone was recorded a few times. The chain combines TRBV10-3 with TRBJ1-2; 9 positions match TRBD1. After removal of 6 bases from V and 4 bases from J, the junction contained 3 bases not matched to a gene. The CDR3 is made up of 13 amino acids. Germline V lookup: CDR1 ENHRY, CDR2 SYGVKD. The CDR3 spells CAIRGQGVYGYTF. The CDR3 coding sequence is TGTGCCATCAGGGGACAGGGCGTCTATGGCTACACCTTC.

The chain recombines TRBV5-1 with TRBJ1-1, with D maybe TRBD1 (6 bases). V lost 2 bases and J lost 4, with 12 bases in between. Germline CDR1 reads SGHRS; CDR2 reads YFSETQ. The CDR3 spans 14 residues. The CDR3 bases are TGCGCCAGCAGCTTCCGACAGGATCCCACTGAAGCTTTCTTT. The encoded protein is CASSFRQDPTEAFF.

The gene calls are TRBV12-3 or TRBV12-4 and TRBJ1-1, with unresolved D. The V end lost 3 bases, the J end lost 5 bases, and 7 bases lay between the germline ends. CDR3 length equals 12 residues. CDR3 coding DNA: TGTGCCAGCAGTTTCTACGGTACTGAAGCTTTCTTT. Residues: CASSFYGTEAFF.

This chain's CDR3 is CASSLGTSGGSRLDTQYF. The DNA of the CDR3 is TGTGCCAGCAGCCTGGGGACTAGCGGGGGGTCCAGGTTGGATACGCAGTATTTT. V is TRBV11-2 and J is TRBJ2-3, with 15 bases identical to TRBD2. Germline CDR1 is SGHAT and CDR2 is FQNNGV. J gave up 6 bases and V 5 bases, and 12 bases lay outside the gene matches. The CDR3 is made up of 18 amino acids.

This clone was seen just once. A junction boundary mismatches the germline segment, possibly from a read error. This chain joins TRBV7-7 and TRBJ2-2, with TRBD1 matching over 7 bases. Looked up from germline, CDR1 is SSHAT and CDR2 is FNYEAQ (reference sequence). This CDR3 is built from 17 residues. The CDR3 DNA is TGTGCTAGCAGCTTAGCGCTTGGGACAGTGAACACCGGGGAGCTGTTTTTT. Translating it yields CASSLALGTVNTGELFF.

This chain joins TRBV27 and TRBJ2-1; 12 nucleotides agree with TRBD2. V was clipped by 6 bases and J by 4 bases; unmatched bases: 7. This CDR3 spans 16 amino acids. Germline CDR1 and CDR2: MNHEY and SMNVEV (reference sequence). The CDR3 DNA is TGTGCCAGCAGGCCACCCGGACTAGCGGGGTACAATGAGCAGTTCTTC. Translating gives CASRPPGLAGYNEQFF.

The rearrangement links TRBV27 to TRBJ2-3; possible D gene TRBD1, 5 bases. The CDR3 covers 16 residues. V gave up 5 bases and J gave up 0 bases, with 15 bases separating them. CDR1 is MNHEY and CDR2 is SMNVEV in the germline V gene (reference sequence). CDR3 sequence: CASSGRGAPSTDTQYF. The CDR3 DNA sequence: TGTGCCAGCAGTGGCCGTGGGGCGCCAAGCACAGATACGCAGTATTTT.

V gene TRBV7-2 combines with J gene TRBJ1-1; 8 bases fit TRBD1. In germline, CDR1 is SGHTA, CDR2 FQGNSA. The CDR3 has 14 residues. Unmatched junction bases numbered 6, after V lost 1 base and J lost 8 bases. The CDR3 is CASSLGGQGTEAFF. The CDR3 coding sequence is TGTGCCAGCAGCTTAGGCGGACAGGGAACCGAAGCTTTCTTT.